One and the same sample provided the 14 T cell receptor beta chains below, sequenced in a study of blood T cell repertoires in COVID-19. Produced via immunoSEQ multiplex PCR; TCRdb's table is partial and in-frame only. The sample contains about 190,000 clones, nearly 90% of which appear only once. The material sequenced was peripheral blood. These receptors all come from a man in his fifties or sixties with active or convalescent COVID-19.

This clone was detected a few times. This CDR3 is also generated by other DNA sequences in the sample. The chain uses TRBV29-1 and TRBJ1-5, with D tentatively TRBD1 (5 bases). Trimming took 6 bases from V and 5 from J, leaving 5 bases between them. In germline, CDR1 is SQVTM, CDR2 ANQGSEA. The CDR3 totals 10 residues. The CDR3 bases are TGCAGCGTAGGGGATCAGCCCCAGCATTTT. This translates into CSVGDQPQHF.

The chain couples TRBV21-1 to TRBJ1-2; TRBD1 is the table's D call and was not checked against the DNA. TRBV21-1 is a recognized pseudogene. The CDR3 contains 13 residues. Written as DNA, the CDR3 is TGTGCCAGCAGCCTGGGGGACAGGGTTGCCTACACCTTC. Translated, it gives CASSLGDRVAYTF.

The V and J genes are TRBV24-1 and TRBJ1-6, with 8 nucleotides matching TRBD1. CDR1 KGHDR and CDR2 SFDVKD come from the germline V gene. The V and J ends lost 4 bases and 7 bases, in that order; junction bases with no gene match: 5. The CDR3 has 15 residues. CDR3 protein: CATSEGRGRNSPLHF. Written as DNA, the CDR3 is TGTGCCACCAGTGAGGGCAGGGGGCGGAATTCACCCCTCCACTTT.

This chain joins TRBV7-7 and TRBJ2-5; 9 bases are a match to TRBD1. CDR3 size: 16 residues. CDR1 and CDR2 from the germline V gene are SSHAT and FNYEAQ (reference sequence). Trimming cost V 4 bases and J 4 bases; bases outside gene matches: 10. DNA of the CDR3: TGTGCCAGCAGCTCCTTATCCGGGACAGGGTCAGAGACCCAGTACTTC. Amino acid sequence: CASSSLSGTGSETQYF.

This chain joins TRBV5-4 and TRBJ1-2; weak D call: TRBD1 (5 bases). This CDR3 spans 13 amino acids. The germline CDR1 and CDR2 sequences are SGHNT and YYREEE (reference sequence). The V end lost 7 bases, the J end lost 3 bases, and 13 bases lay between the germline ends. CDR3 residues: CASGRGGDYGYTF. The CDR3, as DNA: TGTGCCAGCGGGCGGGGGGGAGACTATGGCTACACCTTC.

The V and J genes are TRBV5-8 and TRBJ2-6; D is perhaps TRBD1 (6 bases). The germline V gene encodes CDR1 SGHTS and CDR2 YDEGEE. CDR3 length: 17 amino acids. Deletions cut 5 bases from V and 0 bases from J, with 15 bases between. The CDR3 here is CASRGGQSPSGANVLTF. The CDR3 DNA reads TGTGCCAGCAGGGGCGGACAGAGCCCCTCTGGGGCCAACGTCCTGACTTTC. The full variable domain, with the rest looked up from reference TRBV5-8 and TRBJ2-6, is EAGVTQSPTHLIKTRGQQATLRCSPISGHTSVYWYQQALGLGLQFLLWYDEGEERNRGNFPPRFSGRQFPNYSSELNVNALELEDSALYLCASRGGQSPSGANVLTFGAGSRLTVL.

This clone was found a few times. The gene calls are TRBV12-5 and TRBJ1-1; 8 bases fit TRBD1. The germline gives CDR1 LGHNT, CDR2 FRNRAP. V lost 6 bases, J lost 4 bases, and 4 bases stayed unmatched. The CDR3 is 13 residues long. The CDR3 loop reads CASGRTGGTEAFF. CDR3 nucleotide sequence: TGTGCTAGTGGCCGAACAGGGGGCACTGAAGCTTTCTTT.

This clone has just a few counts. The V and J genes are TRBV19 and TRBJ2-2; possibly TRBD1 for D (6 bases). The germline V gene encodes CDR1 LNHDA and CDR2 SQIVND (reference sequence). CDR3 length: 15 amino acids. The V gene lost 4 bases and the J gene lost 4 bases, with 13 bases spanning the gap. CDR3 in amino acids: CASSNLVGGTGELFF. As DNA, the CDR3 is TGTGCCAGTAGTAATCTAGTAGGGGGCACCGGGGAGCTGTTTTTT.

This clone came up a few times. The J gene is TRBJ1-2, the V gene TRBV18; 10 positions agree with TRBD1. The CDR3 extends over 14 amino acids. From germline, CDR1 is KGHSH and CDR2 LQKENI. With V trimmed by 5 bases and J by 4 bases, 4 bases remained unmatched. As DNA, the CDR3 is TGTGCCAGCTCAGGGACAGGGGATGCCTATGGCTACACCTTC. Amino acid sequence: CASSGTGDAYGYTF. The variable domain in full, with the rest retrieved from reference TRBV18 and TRBJ1-2, is NAGVMQNPRHLVRRRGQEARLRCSPMKGHSHVYWYRQLPEEGLKFMVYLQKENIIDESGMPKERFSAEFPKEGPSILRIQQVVRGDSAAYFCASSGTGDAYGYTFGSGTRLTVV.

V is TRBV5-5 and J is TRBJ1-1; the D is unclear. The germline CDR1 and CDR2 sequences are SGHKS and YYEKEE (reference sequence). The V gene lost 2 bases and the J gene lost 4 bases, with 9 bases spanning the gap. This CDR3 region has 13 residues. As DNA, the CDR3 is TGTGCCAGCAGCTTTAGTTCCCCCACTGAAGCTTTCTTT. It yields the protein CASSFSSPTEAFF.

The CDR3 sequence: CASSRGTSGGSTYEQYF. The CDR3 DNA reads as TGCGCCAGCAGCCGGGGGACTAGCGGGGGAAGCACCTACGAGCAGTACTTC. This chain connects TRBV5-1 to TRBJ2-7, with 14 bases matching TRBD2. J lost 2 bases, V lost 4 bases, and 8 bases had no gene match. CDR1 is SGHRS and CDR2 is YFSETQ in the germline V gene. This CDR3 has 17 amino acids.

The rearrangement uses TRBV5-5 and TRBJ2-3; D is ambiguous. CDR3 length equals 14 residues. Trimming pared 0 bases from V and 1 base from J, leaving 6 bases between. Germline V CDR1 and CDR2: SGHKS, YYEKEE (reference sequence). CDR3 amino acids: CASSLVGRTDTQYF. The CDR3, as DNA: TGTGCCAGCAGCTTGGTTGGGCGCACAGATACGCAGTATTTT. The full variable domain, in which reference TRBV5-5 and TRBJ2-3 provide the parts outside the CDR3, is DAGVTQSPTHLIKTRGQQVTLRCSPISGHKSVSWYQQVLGQGPQFIFQYYEKEERGRGNFPDRFSARQFPNYSSELNVNALLLGDSALYLCASSLVGRTDTQYFGPGTRLTVL.

V and J are TRBV10-3 and TRBJ1-2; D is possibly TRBD1 (6 bases). This CDR3 contains 16 residues. Trimming removed 2 bases from V and 0 bases from J, with 13 bases in between. Germline CDR1 reads ENHRY; CDR2 reads SYGVKD. The CDR3 loop reads CAISEREGGSNYGYTF. Here the CDR3 DNA reads TGTGCCATCAGTGAGCGTGAAGGGGGTTCTAACTATGGCTACACCTTC.

The J gene is TRBJ1-4, the V gene TRBV7-8; 9 bases are shared with TRBD1. Germline trimming cut 5 bases from V and 6 bases from J; bases unmatched to any gene: 7. CDR3 length: 15 residues. Germline CDR1 reads SGHVS; CDR2 reads FQNEAQ. CDR3 bases: TGTGCCAGCAGCGGACGGACAGGGGATGATGAAAAACTGTTTTTT. Translation: CASSGRTGDDEKLFF.